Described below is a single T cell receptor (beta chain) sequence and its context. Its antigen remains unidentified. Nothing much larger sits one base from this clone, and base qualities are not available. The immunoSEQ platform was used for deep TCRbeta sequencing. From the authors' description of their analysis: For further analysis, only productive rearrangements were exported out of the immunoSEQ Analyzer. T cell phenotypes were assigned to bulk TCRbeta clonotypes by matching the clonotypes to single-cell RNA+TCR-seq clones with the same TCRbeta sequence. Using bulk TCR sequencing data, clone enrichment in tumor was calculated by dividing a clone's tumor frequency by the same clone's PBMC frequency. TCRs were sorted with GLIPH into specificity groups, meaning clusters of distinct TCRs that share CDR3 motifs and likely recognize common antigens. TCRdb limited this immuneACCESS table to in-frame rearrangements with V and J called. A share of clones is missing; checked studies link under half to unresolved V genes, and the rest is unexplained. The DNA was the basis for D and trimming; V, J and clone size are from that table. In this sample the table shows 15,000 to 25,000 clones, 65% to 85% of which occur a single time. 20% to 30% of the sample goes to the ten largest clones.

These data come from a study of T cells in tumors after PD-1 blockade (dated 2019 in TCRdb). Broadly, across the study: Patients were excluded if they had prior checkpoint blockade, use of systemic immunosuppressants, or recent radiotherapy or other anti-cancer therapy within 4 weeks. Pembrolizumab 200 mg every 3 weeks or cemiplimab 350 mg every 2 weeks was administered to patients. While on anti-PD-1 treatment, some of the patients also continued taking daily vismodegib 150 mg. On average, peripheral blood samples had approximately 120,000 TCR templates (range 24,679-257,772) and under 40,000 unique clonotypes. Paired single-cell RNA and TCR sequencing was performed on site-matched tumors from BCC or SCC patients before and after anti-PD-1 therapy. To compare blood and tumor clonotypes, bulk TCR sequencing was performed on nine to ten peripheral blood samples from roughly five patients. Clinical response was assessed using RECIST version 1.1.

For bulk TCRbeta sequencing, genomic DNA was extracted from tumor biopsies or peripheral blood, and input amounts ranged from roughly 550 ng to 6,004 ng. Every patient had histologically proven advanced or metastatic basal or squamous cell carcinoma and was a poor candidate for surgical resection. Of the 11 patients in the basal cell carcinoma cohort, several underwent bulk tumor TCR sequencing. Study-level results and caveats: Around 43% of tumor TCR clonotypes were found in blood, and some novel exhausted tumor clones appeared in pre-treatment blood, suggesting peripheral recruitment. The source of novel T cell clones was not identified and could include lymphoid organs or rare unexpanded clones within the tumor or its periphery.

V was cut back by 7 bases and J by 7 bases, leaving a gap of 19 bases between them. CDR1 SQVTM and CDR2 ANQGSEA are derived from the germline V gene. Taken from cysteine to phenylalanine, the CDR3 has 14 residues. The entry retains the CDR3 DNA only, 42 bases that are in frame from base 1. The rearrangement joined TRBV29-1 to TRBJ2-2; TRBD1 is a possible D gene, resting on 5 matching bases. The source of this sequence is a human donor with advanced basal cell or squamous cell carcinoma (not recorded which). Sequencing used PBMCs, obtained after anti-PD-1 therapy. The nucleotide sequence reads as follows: TGCAGCGGGGGATTTCTGGATAGGGGCGGGGAGCTGTTTTTT. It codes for CSGGFLDRGGELFF.